These T cell receptor beta chains were read from a single sample in a study of control samples from healthy donors and cancer patients. Only in-frame clones appear in the TCRdb table, and some are missing; sequencing was by immunoSEQ multiplex PCR. Of 70,000 or so clones in the sample, around 82% are singletons; the top ten hold 25% to 30%. What was sequenced was blood. Source of these receptors: a man aged 45-65 years in good health. CDR3s include the opening cysteine and the closing phenylalanine or tryptophan. D genes are given only for firm matches. Rows may omit the clone size; those that give it use once, few, many or a size class.

>TRBV6-2/TRBV6-3|.|.|TRBJ1-2
TGTGCCAGCAGTTACGGGAGTATCCACACCTTC
CASSYGSIHTF
>TRBV7-9|.|.|TRBJ2-4
TGTGCCAGCAGCTACAGAGGGGAAAACATTCAGTACTTC
CASSYRGENIQYF
>TRBV5-1|.|.|TRBJ2-5
TGCGCCAGCAGCTTGGCCGGGGGGCAGGAGACCCAGTACTTC
CASSLAGGQETQYF
>TRBV19|few|.|TRBJ1-5
TGTGCCAGTAGTATTGGACGGAGGCAGCCCCAGCATTTT
CASSIGRRQPQHF
>TRBV19|.|TRBD1|TRBJ1-5
TGTGCCAGTAGTTGGAGGGGGCGTAGGGGCAATCAGCCCCAGCATTTT
CASSWRGRRGNQPQHF
>TRBV7-2|.|.|TRBJ2-1
TGTGCCAGCAGCTTAAGGACAGCCTACAATGAGCAGTTCTTC
CASSLRTAYNEQFF
>TRBV4-3|.|.|TRBJ2-3
TGCGCCAGCAGCCAGTCCGGGTTCGGGTCCACAGATACGCAGTATTTT
CASSQSGFGSTDTQYF
>TRBV30|.|.|TRBJ1-3
TGTGCCTGGAGTTTCGGGGATTTGCCTGGAAACACCATATATTTT
CAWSFGDLPGNTIYF
>TRBV24-1|few|.|TRBJ1-5
TGTGCCACCAGTGATTCCGGGACCATTAATAGCAATCAGCCCCAGCATTTT
CATSDSGTINSNQPQHF
>TRBV27|.|.|TRBJ2-7
TGTGCCAGCCGCAGGGAGGTGCTCTCATACGAGCAGTACTTC
CASRREVLSYEQYF
>TRBV15|.|.|TRBJ2-6
TGTGCCACCAGCAGTCCCTTCCCGAGCATTTATGCTGGGGCCAACGTCCTGACTTTC
CATSSPFPSIYAGANVLTF
>TRBV14|once|.|TRBJ2-2
TGTGCCAGCAAGGCGGGGGCCAACACCGGGGAGCTGTTTTTT
CASKAGANTGELFF
>TRBV10-2|once|.|TRBJ2-3
TGCGCCAGCAGGACTTCAGATACGCAGTATTTT
CASRTSDTQYF
>TRBV4-2|.|TRBD2|TRBJ2-7
TGTGCCAGCAGCCGCGGGACTAGCGGGAGCTACGAGCAGTACTTC
CASSRGTSGSYEQYF
>TRBV4-3|few|.|TRBJ2-5
TGCGCCAGCAGCCAAGATTCCCCTGCTGGCGGGGTCGCGGAGACCCAGTACTTC
CASSQDSPAGGVAETQYF
>TRBV15|.|.|TRBJ1-4
TGTGCCACCAGCGGCGACGGGGTGAAAGGTGAAAAACTGTTTTTT
CATSGDGVKGEKLFF
>TRBV7-2|.|.|TRBJ1-2
TGTGCCAGCAGCTTAGAAGCAGGCCCCGATGGCTACACCTTC
CASSLEAGPDGYTF
>TRBV5-4|.|TRBD2|TRBJ2-3
TGTGCCAGCAGCTTAAGGATTATGGCTAGCGGGAAAGGGGATACGCAGTATTTT
CASSLRIMASGKGDTQYF
>TRBV11-3|.|.|TRBJ1-1
TGTGCCAGCAGCTTAGAGACCGGGCCAACTGAAGCTTTCTTT
CASSLETGPTEAFF
>TRBV27|.|TRBD1|TRBJ1-2
TGTGCCAGCAGCCTCCGACAGGGCTCTAACTATGGCTACACCTTC
CASSLRQGSNYGYTF